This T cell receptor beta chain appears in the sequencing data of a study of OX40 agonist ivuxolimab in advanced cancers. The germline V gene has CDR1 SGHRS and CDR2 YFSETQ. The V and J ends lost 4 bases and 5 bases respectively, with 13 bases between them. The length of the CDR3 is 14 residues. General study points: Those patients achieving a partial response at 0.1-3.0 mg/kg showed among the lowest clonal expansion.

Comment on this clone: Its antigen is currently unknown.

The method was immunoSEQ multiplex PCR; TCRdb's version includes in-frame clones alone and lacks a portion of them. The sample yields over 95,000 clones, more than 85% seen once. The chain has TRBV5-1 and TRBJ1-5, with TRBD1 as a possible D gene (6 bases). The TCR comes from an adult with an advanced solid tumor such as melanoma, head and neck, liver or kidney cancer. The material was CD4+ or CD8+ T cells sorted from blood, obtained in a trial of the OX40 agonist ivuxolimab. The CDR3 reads CASSRGGVDQPQHF. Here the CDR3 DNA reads TGCGCCAGCAGCCGAGGGGGGGTAGATCAGCCCCAGCATTTT. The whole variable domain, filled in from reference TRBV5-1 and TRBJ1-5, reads KAGVTQTPRYLIKTRGQQVTLSCSPISGHRSVSWYQQTPGQGLQFLFEYFSETQRNKGNFPGRFSGRQFSNSRSEMNVSTLELGDSALYLCASSRGGVDQPQHFGDGTRLSIL.